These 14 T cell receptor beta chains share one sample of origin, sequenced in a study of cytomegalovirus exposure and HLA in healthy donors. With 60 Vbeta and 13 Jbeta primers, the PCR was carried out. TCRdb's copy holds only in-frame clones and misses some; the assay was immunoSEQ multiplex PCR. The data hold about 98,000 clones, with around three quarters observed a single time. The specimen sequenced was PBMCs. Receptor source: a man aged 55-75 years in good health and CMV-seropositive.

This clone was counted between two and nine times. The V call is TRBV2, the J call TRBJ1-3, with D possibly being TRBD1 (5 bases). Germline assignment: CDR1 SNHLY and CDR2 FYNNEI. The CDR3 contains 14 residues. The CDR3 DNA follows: TGTGGCACGAAAGGGGCAGCCTCTGGAAACACCATATATTTT. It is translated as CGTKGAASGNTIYF.

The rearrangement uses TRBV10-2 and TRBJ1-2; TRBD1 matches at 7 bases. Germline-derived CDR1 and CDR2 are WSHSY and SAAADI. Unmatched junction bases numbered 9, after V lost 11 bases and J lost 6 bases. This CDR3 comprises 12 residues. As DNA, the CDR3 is TGCGCCTTAAACGGAGGGACAGATGGCTACACCTTC. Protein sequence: CALNGGTDGYTF.

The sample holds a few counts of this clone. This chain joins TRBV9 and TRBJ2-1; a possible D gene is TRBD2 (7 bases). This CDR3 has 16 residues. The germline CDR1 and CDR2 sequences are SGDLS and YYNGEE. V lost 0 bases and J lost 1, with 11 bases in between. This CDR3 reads CASSVGGRGSYNEQFF. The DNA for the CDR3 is TGTGCCAGCAGCGTAGGTGGGAGGGGGTCCTACAATGAGCAGTTCTTC.

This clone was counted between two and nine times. In DNA, the CDR3 is TGTGCCAGCAGCTGGGACAGGGGAAACGAAAAACTGTTTTTT. Translating gives CASSWDRGNEKLFF. The V and J genes are TRBV6-1 and TRBJ1-4; 10 bases agree with TRBD1. The V gene end was trimmed by 6 bases and the J gene end by 8 bases; junction bases not matched to a gene: 6. This CDR3 is 14 amino acids long. Germline CDR1 reads MNHNS; CDR2 reads SASEGT.

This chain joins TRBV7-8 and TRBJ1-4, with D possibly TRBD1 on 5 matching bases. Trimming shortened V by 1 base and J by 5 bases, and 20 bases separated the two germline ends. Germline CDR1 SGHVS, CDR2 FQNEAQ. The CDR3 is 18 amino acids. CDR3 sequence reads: CASSLVFYKTESNEKLFF. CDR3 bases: TGTGCCAGCAGCTTAGTCTTTTACAAGACAGAGAGCAATGAAAAACTGTTTTTT.

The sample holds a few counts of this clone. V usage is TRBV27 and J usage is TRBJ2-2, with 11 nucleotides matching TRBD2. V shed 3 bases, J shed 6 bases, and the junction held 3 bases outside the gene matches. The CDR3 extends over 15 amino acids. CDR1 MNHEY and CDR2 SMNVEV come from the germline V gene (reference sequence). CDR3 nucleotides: TGTGCCAGCAGTTTGGGTAGCGGGGGGGCCGGGGAGCTGTTTTTT. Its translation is CASSLGSGGAGELFF.

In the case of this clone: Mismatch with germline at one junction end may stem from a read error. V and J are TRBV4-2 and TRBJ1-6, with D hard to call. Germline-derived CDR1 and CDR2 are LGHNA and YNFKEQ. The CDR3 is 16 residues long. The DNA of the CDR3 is TGTGCCAGCAGCCAAGATCCCGGAGAGTATAGTTCACCCCTCCACTTT. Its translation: CASSQDPGEYSSPLHF.

In DNA, the CDR3 is TGTGCCTGGAGCCTCCCCCCTAAGTACGAGCAGTACTTC. Its protein is CAWSLPPKYEQYF. The genes are TRBV30 and TRBJ2-5; D unclear. The J call could be wrong; TRBJ2-7 is a better fit for the DNA end. The CDR3 is made up of 13 amino acids. Germline V CDR1 and CDR2: GTSNPN, SVGIG (reference sequence).

CDR3 bases: TGCGCCAGCAGCCAAGATCGGGGGGGGTCTGAAGCTTTCTTT. It encodes CASSQDRGGSEAFF. The chain employs TRBV4-3 and TRBJ1-1, with D possibly matching TRBD1 (5 bases). CDR1 is LGHNA and CDR2 is YSLEER in the germline V gene. V was shortened by 0 bases and J by 6 bases, with 11 bases between the two germline ends. The CDR3 is made up of 14 amino acids.

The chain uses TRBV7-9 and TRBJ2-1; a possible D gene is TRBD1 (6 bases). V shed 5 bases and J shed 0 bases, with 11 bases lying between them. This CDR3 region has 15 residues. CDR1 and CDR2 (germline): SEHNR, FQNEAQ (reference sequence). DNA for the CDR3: TGTGCCAGCAGCCCAGGGGACAACTCCTACAATGAGCAGTTCTTC. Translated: CASSPGDNSYNEQFF.

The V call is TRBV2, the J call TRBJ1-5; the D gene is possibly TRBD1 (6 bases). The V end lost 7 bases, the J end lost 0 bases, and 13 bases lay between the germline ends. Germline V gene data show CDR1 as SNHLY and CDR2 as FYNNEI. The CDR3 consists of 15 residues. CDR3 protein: CASTPGQTSNQPQHF. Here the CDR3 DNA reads TGTGCCAGCACTCCCGGACAGACTAGCAATCAGCCCCAGCATTTT.

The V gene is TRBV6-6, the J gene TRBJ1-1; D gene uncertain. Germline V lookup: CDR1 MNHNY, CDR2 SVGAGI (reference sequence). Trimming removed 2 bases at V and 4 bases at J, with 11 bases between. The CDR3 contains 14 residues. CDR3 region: CASSYTDGRTEAFF. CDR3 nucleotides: TGTGCCAGCAGTTACACAGACGGTCGCACTGAAGCTTTCTTT.

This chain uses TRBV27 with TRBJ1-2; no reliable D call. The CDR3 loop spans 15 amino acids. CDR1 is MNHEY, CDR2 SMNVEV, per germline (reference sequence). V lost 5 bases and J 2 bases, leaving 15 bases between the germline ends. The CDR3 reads CASSTSGLLNYGYTF. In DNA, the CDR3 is TGTGCCAGCAGTACTTCAGGTCTCCTGAACTATGGCTACACCTTC.

CDR3: CASISGRRPNPNTEAFF. Written as DNA, the CDR3 is TGTGCCAGCATTAGCGGCCGGCGTCCGAATCCGAACACTGAAGCTTTCTTT. The chain joins TRBV27 to TRBJ1-1; D remains ambiguous. CDR3 length: 17 residues. V was shortened by 7 bases and J by 1 base, with 22 bases between the two germline ends. The germline CDR1 and CDR2 sequences are MNHEY and SMNVEV (reference sequence).